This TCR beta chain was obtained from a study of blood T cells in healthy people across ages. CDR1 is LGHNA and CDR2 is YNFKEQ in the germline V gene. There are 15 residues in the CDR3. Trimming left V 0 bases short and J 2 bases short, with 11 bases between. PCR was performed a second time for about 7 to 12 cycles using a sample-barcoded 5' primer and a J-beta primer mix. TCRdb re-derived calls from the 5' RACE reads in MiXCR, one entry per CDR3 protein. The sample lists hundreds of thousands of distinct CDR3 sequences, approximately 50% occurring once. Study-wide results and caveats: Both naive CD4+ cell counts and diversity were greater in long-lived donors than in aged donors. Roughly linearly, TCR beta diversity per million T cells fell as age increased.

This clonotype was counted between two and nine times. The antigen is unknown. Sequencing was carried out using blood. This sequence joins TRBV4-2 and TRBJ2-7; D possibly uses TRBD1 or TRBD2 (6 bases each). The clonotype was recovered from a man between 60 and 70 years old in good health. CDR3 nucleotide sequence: TGTGCCAGCAGCCAAGATTGGGGGGCCCCCTACGAGCAGTACTTC. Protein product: CASSQDWGAPYEQYF.